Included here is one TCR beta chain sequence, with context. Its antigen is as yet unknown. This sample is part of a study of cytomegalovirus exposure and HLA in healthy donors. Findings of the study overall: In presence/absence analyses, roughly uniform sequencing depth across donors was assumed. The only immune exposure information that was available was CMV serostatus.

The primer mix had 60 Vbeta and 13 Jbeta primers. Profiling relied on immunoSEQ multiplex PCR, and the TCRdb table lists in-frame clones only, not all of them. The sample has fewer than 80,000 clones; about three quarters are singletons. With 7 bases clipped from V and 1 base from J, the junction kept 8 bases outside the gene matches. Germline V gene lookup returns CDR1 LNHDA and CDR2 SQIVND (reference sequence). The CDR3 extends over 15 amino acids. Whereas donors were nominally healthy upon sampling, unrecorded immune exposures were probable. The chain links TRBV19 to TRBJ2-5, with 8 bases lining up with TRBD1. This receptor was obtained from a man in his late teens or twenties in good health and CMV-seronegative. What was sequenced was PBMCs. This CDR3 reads CASKQGGWIQETQYF. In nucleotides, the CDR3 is TGTGCCAGTAAACAGGGGGGTTGGATCCAAGAGACCCAGTACTTC.